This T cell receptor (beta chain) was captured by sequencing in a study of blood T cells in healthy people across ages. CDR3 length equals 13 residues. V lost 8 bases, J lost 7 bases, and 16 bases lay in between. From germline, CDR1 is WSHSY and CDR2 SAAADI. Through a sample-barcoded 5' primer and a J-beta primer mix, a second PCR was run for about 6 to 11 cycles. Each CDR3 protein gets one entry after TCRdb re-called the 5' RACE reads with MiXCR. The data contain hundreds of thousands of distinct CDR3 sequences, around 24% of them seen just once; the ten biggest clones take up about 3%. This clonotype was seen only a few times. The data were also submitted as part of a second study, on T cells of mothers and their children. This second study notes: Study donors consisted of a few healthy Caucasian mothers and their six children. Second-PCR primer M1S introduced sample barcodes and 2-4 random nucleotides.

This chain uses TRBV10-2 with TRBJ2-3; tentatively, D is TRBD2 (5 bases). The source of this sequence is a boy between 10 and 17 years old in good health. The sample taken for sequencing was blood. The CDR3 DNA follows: TGCGCCAGCTCGGTAGGGTACGGGAATACGCAGTATTTT. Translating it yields CASSVGYGNTQYF.